The entry that follows covers one TCR beta chain sequence. Original handling: Nucleated cell counts were estimated from reference gene primer amplification. Measured with immunoSEQ multiplex PCR; TCRdb has only the in-frame clones, and not every one. The V and J calls and the clone size are those of that table, but D and trimming were determined from the DNA. The sample lists under 300,000 clones, about four fifths occurring once. This CDR3 is 17 amino acids long. CDR1 LNHNV and CDR2 YYDKDF come from the germline V gene (reference sequence). With V trimmed by 0 bases and J by 4 bases, 6 bases remained unmatched. This entry is derived from a study of blood T cell repertoires in COVID-19. About the research overall: The United States, Italy and Spain supplied acute and convalescent COVID-19 samples. PBMCs, B-cell-depleted T cells, or T cells were the source of the cDNA or gDNA that made up the material.

The clonotype was recovered from a woman younger than 35 with acute or convalescent COVID-19. Sequenced: peripheral blood. The chain is built from TRBV15 and TRBJ1-2, with TRBD1 matching 12 bases. CDR3 sequence reads: CATSRDGTGGAVYGYTF. The CDR3, as DNA: TGTGCCACCAGCAGAGACGGGACAGGGGGCGCAGTCTATGGCTACACCTTC.